The clone carrying this T cell receptor beta chain was detected only once. Its antigen is not known. Clones were read by immunoSEQ multiplex PCR, and TCRdb kept only the in-frame ones, dropping some. The data hold roughly 57,000 clones, with approximately 90% observed a single time. The data were taken from a study of a mutant IDH1 vaccine in newly diagnosed glioma. Study-wide background: First vaccine doses came 4-6 weeks after radiotherapy alone, or with temozolomide cycles. Treatment recipients were approximately 62% male and about 40% female, and their mean age was about 39 years.

Study-wide findings and caveats: The vaccine induced immune responses, and these occurred in around 93% of patients.

Time point specified: week 11, during vaccination. Doses comprised 300 ug of mutant IDH1 20-mer peptide each, plus topical imiquimod. This CDR3 spans 13 amino acids. From germline, CDR1 is SEHNR and CDR2 FQNEAQ (reference sequence). V lost 3 bases and J lost 6, with 9 bases in between. The input for sequencing was PBMCs, taken from a glioma patient whose treatment included an IDH1 peptide vaccine. The chain is built from TRBV7-9 and TRBJ2-1; no clear D gene. The source is a man aged 40-50 years with glioma. CDR3 DNA: TGTGCCAGCAGCTTCCCCACACCCAATGAGCAGTTCTTC. Its protein is CASSFPTPNEQFF. The variable domain in full, completed from reference TRBV7-9 and TRBJ2-1, reads DTGVSQNPRHKITKRGQNVTFRCDPISEHNRLYWYRQTLGQGPEFLTYFQNEAQLEKSRLLSDRFSAERPKGSFSTLEIQRTEQGDSAMYLCASSFPTPNEQFFGPGTRLTVL.